Sequencing of this T cell receptor (beta chain) was carried out in a study of CD8 T cells in Susac syndrome (dated by TCRdb to about 2019). For context, the study as a whole: The study used repertoire sequencing to test whether antigen drove CD8+ T cell activation and differentiation in Susac syndrome. Overall results and qualifications from the work: The TCR sequencing and HLA analysis was acknowledged to have included a relatively small number of individuals.

Spanning cysteine to phenylalanine, the CDR3 consists of 13 amino acids. Of the read, only the CDR3 DNA is kept; its 39 bases are in frame from base 1. CDR1 and CDR2 are drawn from the germline V gene (reference sequence): DFQATT, SNEGSKA. Trimming accounts for 6 bases at V and 1 base at J, while the number of junction bases matched to no gene is 3. RNA was extracted with the RNeasy kit and roughly 0.45 to 1 ug was reverse transcribed using random hexamers. TCR beta CDR3 regions were amplified with the immunoSEQ multiplex PCR assay covering 54 Vbeta and 13 Jbeta segments. Bias from PCR amplification was corrected by using a synthetic template baseline for primer optimization and for computational correction. Per the authors' processing: Only productive sequences were kept, with reads annotated to V, D and J genes according to IMGT and analyzed in immunoSEQ Analyzer. Clonality was computed as one minus Shannon entropy normalized by log2 of the number of productive unique sequences. For each patient and control, public and private clones were evaluated within the 100 most prevalent clones. Clones were defined as Susac-specific if absent from the healthy and MS cohorts, from over a thousand published viral clones and from other ImmuneACCESS disease sequences. In-frame beta chains were kept once TCRdb had trimmed the public reads at Q25 with fastp and called clones with MiXCR. Rows matching on CDR3 protein sequence are summarized as one entry with the most common DNA and genes. What appears here as the V and J calls and clone size reflects TCRdb's work, not the paper's. A total of some 180,000 distinct CDR3 sequences appear in this sample, around 96% of them only once. The ten largest clones capture 0.08% to 0.11% of the sample.

Details on this clonotype: The specificity of this receptor is unknown. Base qualities are missing; no much larger clone stands one base away.

Peripheral blood CD8+ and CD4+ T cells from healthy donors, Susac syndrome patients and multiple sclerosis patients were profiled using high-throughput TCR beta sequencing. Healthy donors were age- and sex-matched controls. Bulk CD8+ and CD4+ T cells were purified by magnetic negative isolation, whereas CD8+ TEMRA cells were enriched by FACS. Blood was drawn into EDTA tubes, processed within 24 hours, and PBMCs were isolated by density gradient centrifugation. PBMCs intended for TCR sequencing were cryopreserved in liquid nitrogen and were subsequently thawed in a 37 degrees C water bath. Purity of sorted or isolated CD4+, CD8+ and CD8+ TEMRA cells was at least 90%.

The chain couples TRBV20-1 to TRBJ2-3, and TRBD2 matches 8 of the central bases. This TCR was sampled from a human donor in good health. Sequencing input: CD4+ T cells from PBMCs. The CDR3 in this case is CSAPTSGTDTQYF. The bases read TGCAGTGCCCCGACTAGCGGCACAGATACGCAGTATTTT.